These T cell receptor beta chains were read from a single sample in a study of blood T cells in healthy people across ages. TCRdb used MiXCR to reprocess the 5' RACE reads, holding one entry per CDR3 protein. The table shows approximately 800,000 distinct CDR3 sequences, with roughly 64% occurring only once. The sample taken for sequencing was blood. These receptors were collected from a man between 25 and 39 years old in good health. CDR3s include the opening cysteine and the closing phenylalanine or tryptophan. Fields, in order: D gene, clone size, V gene, CDR3 length, J gene, CDR3 protein, CDR3 DNA. The D gene is left open where the match is weak. Clone size is given for some rows only: seen once, a few or many times, or a class if the clone is expanded.

NA	NA	TRBV7-2	14	TRBJ2-1	CASSFRDGRNEQFF	TGTGCCAGCAGCTTCCGGGACGGACGCAATGAGCAGTTCTTC
TRBD2	NA	TRBV10-3	15	TRBJ2-7	CAISENPAGASEQYF	TGTGCCATCAGTGAGAACCCAGCGGGGGCTTCCGAGCAGTACTTC
TRBD2	few	TRBV20-1	15	TRBJ2-7	CSARDASGGNYEQYF	TGCAGTGCTAGAGATGCGAGCGGGGGCAACTACGAGCAGTACTTC
NA	NA	TRBV4-2	16	TRBJ2-1	CASSQGESLPYNEQFF	TGTGCCAGCAGCCAAGGTGAGAGCCTCCCTTACAATGAGCAGTTCTTC
NA	once	TRBV14	17	TRBJ2-1	CASSQARAQRPYNEQFF	TGTGCCAGCAGCCAAGCACGGGCCCAGCGGCCCTACAATGAGCAGTTCTTC
NA	NA	TRBV3-1	14	TRBJ2-7	CASSLNDGLYEQYF	TGTGCCAGCAGCCTGAACGATGGGCTATACGAGCAGTACTTC
TRBD2	NA	TRBV7-2	14	TRBJ2-3	CASSRLAGEDTQYF	TGTGCCAGCAGTAGACTAGCAGGAGAAGATACGCAGTATTTT
NA	NA	TRBV7-9	14	TRBJ2-1	CASSPASVNNEQFF	TGTGCCAGCAGCCCGGCTAGCGTAAACAATGAGCAGTTCTTC
NA	NA	TRBV15	13	TRBJ1-2	CATSRDPGAGYTF	TGTGCCACCAGCAGAGATCCAGGGGCTGGCTACACCTTC
NA	NA	TRBV20-1	15	TRBJ2-3	CSARDQGSSTDTQYF	TGCAGTGCTAGAGATCAGGGGAGTAGCACAGATACGCAGTATTTT
TRBD1	NA	TRBV20-1	14	TRBJ1-4	CSARRQGANEKLFF	TGCAGTGCTAGAAGACAGGGGGCTAATGAAAAACTGTTTTTT
NA	NA	TRBV28	13	TRBJ2-7	CASSFLLNYEQYF	TGTGCCAGCAGTTTTTTGCTAAACTACGAGCAGTACTTC
NA	NA	TRBV7-9	13	TRBJ2-4	CASSAGFETIQYF	TGTGCCAGCAGCGCCGGGTTTGAGACCATTCAGTACTTC
NA	NA	TRBV18	12	TRBJ2-7	CASSPSRDQQYF	TGTGCCAGCTCACCATCCAGGGACCAGCAGTACTTC
TRBD1	NA	TRBV18	16	TRBJ2-1	CASSPPSGGSYNEQFF	TGTGCCAGCTCACCACCCTCAGGGGGCTCCTACAATGAGCAGTTCTTC
TRBD1	few	TRBV7-6	14	TRBJ2-5	CASSFPGTEETQYF	TGTGCCAGCAGCTTTCCCGGGACAGAAGAGACCCAGTACTTC
NA	NA	TRBV11-1	15	TRBJ2-7	CATLDRGGSYNEQYF	TGCGCCACGCTGGATCGGGGAGGCTCCTACAATGAGCAGTACTTC